A selection of T cell receptor beta chains follows, all from one sample in a study of cytomegalovirus exposure and HLA in healthy donors. Generated by immunoSEQ multiplex PCR, the TCRdb table keeps only in-frame clones and is missing some. The table lists 130,000 or so clones, 85% to 90% of them singletons. The specimen sequenced was PBMCs. The receptors shown here come from a woman aged 30 to 39 in good health and CMV-seropositive. CDR3s leave out the opening cysteine and the closing phenylalanine or tryptophan.

>TRBV9|TRBJ2-1
ASSVVRGGYNEQF
>TRBV5-4|TRBJ2-1
ASSLDVSYNEQF
>TRBV30|TRBJ1-6
AWRQESSYNSPLH
>TRBV6-1|TRBJ1-5
ASRVTGGDQPQH
>TRBV6-1|TRBJ2-1
ASSDLAGGYNEQF
>TRBV10-3|TRBJ1-2
AISSNFYGYT
>TRBV6-5|TRBJ1-2
ASSSPRDSNYGYT
>TRBV30|TRBJ2-7
AWSLLSYEQY
>TRBV7-9|TRBJ1-2
ASSTQGGGGYGYT
>TRBV5-1|TRBJ2-2
ASSLGLLTAGGELF
>TRBV18|TRBJ1-1
ASSPTGADTEAF
>TRBV10-2|TRBJ1-2
ASSETGGQAKGGYT
>TRBV5-1|TRBJ2-2
ASSYLPPGGIPGELF
>TRBV9|TRBJ1-4
ASSGDREDKLF
>TRBV15|TRBJ2-7
ATSSFPRGPYEQY
>TRBV5-1|TRBJ2-2
ASSYPSVGDTGELF
>TRBV4-2|TRBJ1-4
ASSQDVLTNEKLF
>TRBV4-1|TRBJ1-5
ASSPGGVGNQPQH
>TRBV5-4|TRBJ2-1
ASSFGGGSYNEQF
>TRBV23-1|TRBJ1-2
ASRTTAGYGYT
>TRBV28|TRBJ1-5
ASRAGNWQPQH
>TRBV18|TRBJ2-2
ASSLRDSNTGELF
>TRBV28|TRBJ2-2
ATEFPRVGTGELF
>TRBV7-9|TRBJ1-1
ASSSGPSKEAF
>TRBV2|TRBJ2-6
ASRRQGAFGGANVLT
>TRBV27|TRBJ2-7
ASSSAQGPPSYEQY
>TRBV28|TRBJ2-2
ASSPPWRGTGELF
>TRBV6-6|TRBJ1-1
ASSRTGGAGTEAF
>TRBV28|TRBJ1-3
ASSNLGSSGNTIY
>TRBV5-1|TRBJ2-7
ASSLVADRSYEQY
>TRBV18|TRBJ1-1
ASYLQENTEAF
>TRBV5-1|-
ASSGQGRSYEQY
>TRBV9|TRBJ2-7
ASSGNSVREQY
>TRBV6-1|TRBJ2-5
ASSELVRVETQY
>TRBV28|TRBJ2-3
ASSLSGLAVTDTQY
>TRBV5-1|TRBJ2-1
ASSDGTPGDEQF
>TRBV9|TRBJ2-3
ASSVWGGSTDTQY
>TRBV7-9|TRBJ2-1
SSSPPFRLAASNEQF
>TRBV2|TRBJ1-1
ASSLGAETEAF
>TRBV5-6|TRBJ1-3
ASSLSPDSGNTIY
>TRBV5-1|TRBJ1-2
ASSLAGRGTDGYT
>TRBV30|TRBJ1-4
VWSVQGVSPL
>TRBV4-2|TRBJ2-7
ASSQPQSEAHEQY
>TRBV5-6|TRBJ1-4
ASSLREGELF
>TRBV30|TRBJ1-4
AWMAGTGNEKLF
>TRBV5-1|TRBJ2-3
ASSLDYTDTQY
>TRBV9|TRBJ1-3
ASSVGGGNTIY
>TRBV5-4|TRBJ2-5
ASSLGGTTQETQY
>TRBV30|TRBJ2-7
AWSTHSGAPKY
>TRBV2|TRBJ2-1
ASRQGPGDEQF
>TRBV27|TRBJ1-1
ASTNSGGMNTEAF
>TRBV7-9|TRBJ2-1
ASSRGLASKQF
>TRBV7-3|TRBJ2-7
ASSPPATVMIYEQY
>TRBV7-9|TRBJ2-3
ASSLQLSTDTQY
>TRBV6-6|TRBJ1-5
ASIAHYRGSEPQH
>TRBV7-3|TRBJ1-1
ASSWGQGNTEAF
>TRBV10-3|TRBJ2-1
AIMGQRGGQVEQF